The 7 T cell receptor beta chains below all came from one sample that was sequenced in a study of cytomegalovirus exposure and HLA in healthy donors. Vbeta (60) and Jbeta (13) primers were used in the PCR. Libraries were prepared by immunoSEQ multiplex PCR; TCRdb keeps only in-frame clonotypes and omits some of them. The sample has roughly 100,000 clones, over 55% seen once. Source material: PBMCs. The receptors were sampled from a female donor in good health and CMV-seronegative.

The gene calls are TRBV6-7 and TRBJ1-1; tentatively, D is TRBD1 (6 bases). TRBV6-7 belongs to the ORF category, with a function that is uncertain. Trimming pared 11 bases from V and 4 bases from J, leaving 14 bases between. The CDR3 consists of 12 residues. CDR3 bases: TGTGCCGGGGGACACGGCAGCACTGAAGCTTTCTTT. Residues: CAGGHGSTEAFF.

The chain recombines TRBV2 with TRBJ1-1; D remains unclear. The CDR3 sequence is 13 residues long. Germline V gene sequence: CDR1 SNHLY, CDR2 FYNNEI. Trimming cost V 9 bases and J 1 base, with 12 bases left between them. The CDR3 loop is CASDARQNTEAFF. CDR3 coding DNA: TGTGCCAGTGACGCGCGACAGAACACTGAAGCTTTCTTT.

The chain has TRBV6-1 and TRBJ1-5, with 7 bases fitting TRBD1. This CDR3 is built from 15 residues. Germline values: CDR1 MNHNS, CDR2 SASEGT. Losses at the gene ends were 6 bases for V and 7 bases for J; bases not matched to a gene: 12. CDR3 DNA: TGTGCCAGCAGCCGAGACCCGGGACAGCCGCAGCCCCAGCATTTT. Residues: CASSRDPGQPQPQHF.

The CDR3 DNA reads as TGTGCCAGCAGCCGACTAGACCTATACGAGCAGTACTTC. It codes for CASSRLDLYEQYF. The chain links TRBV6-5 to TRBJ2-5; TRBD2 might be the D (6 bases). The end of the DNA fits TRBJ2-7 better, so the J call may be wrong. The CDR3 is 13 amino acids. Germline assignment: CDR1 MNHEY and CDR2 SVGAGI.

This clone was counted between two and nine times. As DNA, the CDR3 is TGCGCCAGCAGCCGACACCTCGGACAGAATTTTGAAAAACTGTTTTTT. Translation: CASSRHLGQNFEKLFF. The chain couples TRBV4-3 to TRBJ1-4, with D perhaps TRBD1 (6 bases). Germline-derived CDR1 and CDR2 are LGHNA and YSLEER. V was clipped by 4 bases and J by 7 bases, with 19 bases between them. This CDR3 region has 16 residues.

V gene TRBV7-3 combines with J gene TRBJ2-5; 7 positions match TRBD1. Matching the DNA end better, TRBJ2-7 makes the J call doubtful. There are 15 residues in the CDR3. Looked up from germline, CDR1 is SGHTA and CDR2 is FQGTGA. CDR3 sequence: CASSPTPQGFNEQYF. The CDR3, as DNA: TGTGCCAGCAGCCCAACTCCACAGGGGTTCAACGAGCAGTACTTC.

With respect to this clone: Distinct nucleotide sequences in the sample also encode this CDR3. The chain employs TRBV2 and TRBJ2-5; 11 bases are a match to TRBD2. The CDR3 is made up of 15 amino acids. Germline V gives CDR1 SNHLY, CDR2 FYNNEI. The V and J ends lost 6 bases and 0 bases, in that order; junction bases with no gene match: 3. CDR3 amino acids: CASSGTSGYQETQYF. The CDR3 DNA sequence: TGTGCCAGCAGCGGGACTAGCGGATACCAAGAGACCCAGTACTTC.